This T cell receptor (beta chain) was captured by sequencing in a study of T cells in localized non-small cell lung cancer. Study-level points and caveats: Uninvolved neighboring lung showed the greatest T cell clonality, exceeding tumor. Turning up in adjacent lung were a median about 61 of the top 100 tumor clones.

Losses at the gene ends were 1 base for V and 5 bases for J; bases not matched to a gene: 10. This CDR3 is 16 amino acids long. From germline, CDR1 is SGHTA and CDR2 FQGTGA. The table came from immunoSEQ multiplex PCR; TCRdb's copy has only in-frame clones and leaves some out. Of approximately 31,000 clones listed, roughly 87% are singletons. In regard to this clone: The antigen is undetermined.

The J gene is TRBJ2-7, the V gene TRBV7-3, with 8 positions matching TRBD2. The input for sequencing was peripheral blood mononuclear cells, taken before any cancer treatment. This clonotype was sampled from a man between 35 and 75 years old with stage III lung adenocarcinoma. The CDR3 spells CASSLNVGGAFHEQYF. For the CDR3, the DNA is TGTGCCAGCAGCTTAAATGTCGGGGGGGCTTTCCACGAGCAGTACTTC.